The clone carrying this T cell receptor beta chain was observed at least ten times. Amplified TCR beta CDR3 regions derived from RNA transcripts. The TCR CDR3 first-round RT-PCR relied on the HTBI primer set. TCRdb reprocessed the multiplex PCR reads with MiXCR, giving one entry per CDR3 protein. This repertoire shows more than 350,000 distinct CDR3 sequences, about a sixth found once; its top ten account for around 35%. These data originate in a study of T cells in Graves' hyperthyroidism and ophthalmopathy. This sequence originates from a woman aged 25-40 years with Graves' hyperthyroidism that later progressed to Graves' ophthalmopathy. Material for sequencing was blood.

CDR3 bases: TGTGCCACCAGTGACTCGGACGGGAACACTGAAGCTTTCTTT. Amino acids: CATSDSDGNTEAFF. The chain combines TRBV24-1 with TRBJ1-1; D is ambiguous. V was pared by 4 bases and J by 1 base, with 9 bases between. Germline V lookup: CDR1 KGHDR, CDR2 SFDVKD. The CDR3 loop spans 14 amino acids.